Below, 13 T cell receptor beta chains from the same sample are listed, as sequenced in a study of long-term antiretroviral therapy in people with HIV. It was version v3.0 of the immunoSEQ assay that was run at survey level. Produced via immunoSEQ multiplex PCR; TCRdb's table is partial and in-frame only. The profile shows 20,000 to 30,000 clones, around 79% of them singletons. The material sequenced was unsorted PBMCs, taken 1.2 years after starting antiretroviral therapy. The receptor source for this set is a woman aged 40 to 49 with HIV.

The CDR3 loop reads CASSPDRASGNTIYF. DNA for the CDR3: TGTGCCAGCTCACCGGACAGGGCCTCTGGAAACACCATATATTTT. The genes are TRBV18 and TRBJ1-3; TRBD1 agrees at 8 bases. The CDR3 length is 15 residues. Germline CDR1 reads KGHSH; CDR2 reads LQKENI. Unmatched junction bases numbered 1, after V lost 3 bases and J lost 0 bases.

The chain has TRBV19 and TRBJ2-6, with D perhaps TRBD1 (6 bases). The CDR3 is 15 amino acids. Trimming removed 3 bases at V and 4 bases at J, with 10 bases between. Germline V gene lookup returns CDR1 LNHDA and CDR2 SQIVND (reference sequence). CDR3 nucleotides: TGTGCCAGTAGTATTGAGGGGGTGGGGGCCAACGTCCTGACTTTC. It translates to CASSIEGVGANVLTF.

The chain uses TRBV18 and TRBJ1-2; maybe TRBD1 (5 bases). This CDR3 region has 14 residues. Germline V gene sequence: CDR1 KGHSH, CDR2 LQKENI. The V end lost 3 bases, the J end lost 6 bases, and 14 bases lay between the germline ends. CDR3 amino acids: CASSPREGRDGYTF. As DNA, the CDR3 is TGTGCCAGCTCACCCAGGGAGGGAAGAGATGGCTACACCTTC.

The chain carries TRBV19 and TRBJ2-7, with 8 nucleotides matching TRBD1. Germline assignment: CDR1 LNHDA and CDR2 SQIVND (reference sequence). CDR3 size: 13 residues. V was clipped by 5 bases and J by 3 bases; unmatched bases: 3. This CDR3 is CASSYGQGYEQYF. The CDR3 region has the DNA TGTGCCAGTAGTTACGGACAGGGCTACGAGCAGTACTTC.

CDR3 protein: CASSLGNTEQFF. DNA of the CDR3: TGCGCCAGCAGCTTGGGTAATACAGAGCAGTTCTTC. This chain uses TRBV5-1 with TRBJ2-1, with D unclear. There are 12 residues in the CDR3. Germline lookup yields CDR1 SGHRS and CDR2 YFSETQ. Trimming took off 0 bases at V and 10 bases at J, with 8 bases between the two ends.

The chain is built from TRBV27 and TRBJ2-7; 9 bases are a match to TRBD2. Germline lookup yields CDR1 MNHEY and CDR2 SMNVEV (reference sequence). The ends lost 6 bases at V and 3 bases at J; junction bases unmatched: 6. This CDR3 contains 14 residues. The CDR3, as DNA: TGTGCCAGCAGGGTAGCGGGAGCCGGCTACGAGCAGTACTTC. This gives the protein CASRVAGAGYEQYF.

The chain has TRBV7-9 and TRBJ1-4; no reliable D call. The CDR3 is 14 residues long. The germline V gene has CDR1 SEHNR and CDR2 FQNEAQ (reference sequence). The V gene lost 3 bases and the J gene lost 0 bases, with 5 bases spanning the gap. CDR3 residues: CASSLIATNEKLFF. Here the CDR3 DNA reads TGTGCCAGCAGCTTGATTGCAACTAATGAAAAACTGTTTTTT.

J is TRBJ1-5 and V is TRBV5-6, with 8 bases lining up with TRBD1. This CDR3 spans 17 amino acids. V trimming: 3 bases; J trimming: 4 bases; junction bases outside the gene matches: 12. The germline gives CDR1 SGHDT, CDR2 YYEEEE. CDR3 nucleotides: TGTGCCAGCAGCTCCACCTTCGGACAGGGACTAAATCAGCCCCAGCATTTT. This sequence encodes CASSSTFGQGLNQPQHF.

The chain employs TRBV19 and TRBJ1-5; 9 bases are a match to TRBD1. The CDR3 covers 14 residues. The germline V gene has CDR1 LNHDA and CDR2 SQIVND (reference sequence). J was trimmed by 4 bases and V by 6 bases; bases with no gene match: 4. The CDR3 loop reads CASRRTGENQPQHF. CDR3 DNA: TGTGCCAGTAGGCGGACAGGGGAAAATCAGCCCCAGCATTTT.

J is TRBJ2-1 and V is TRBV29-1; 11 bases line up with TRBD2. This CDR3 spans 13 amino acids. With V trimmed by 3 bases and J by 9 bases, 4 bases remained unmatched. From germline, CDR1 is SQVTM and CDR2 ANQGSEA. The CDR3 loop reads CSVDTSGSVEQFF. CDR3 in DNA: TGCAGCGTTGATACTAGCGGGAGCGTTGAGCAGTTCTTC.

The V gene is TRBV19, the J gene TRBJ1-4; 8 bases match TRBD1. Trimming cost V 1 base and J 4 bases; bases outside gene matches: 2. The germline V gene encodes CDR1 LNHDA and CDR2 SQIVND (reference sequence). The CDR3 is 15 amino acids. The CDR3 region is CASSIGDRLNEKLFF. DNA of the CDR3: TGTGCCAGTAGTATAGGGGACAGGCTTAATGAAAAACTGTTTTTT.

CDR3 region: CASSITGTGNTEAFF. The CDR3 DNA reads TGCGCCAGCAGCATAACCGGGACAGGCAACACTGAAGCTTTCTTT. The genes are TRBV5-1 and TRBJ1-1; 8 bases line up with TRBD1. The CDR3 sequence is 15 residues long. Germline loops: CDR1 SGHRS, CDR2 YFSETQ. Germline trimming cut 4 bases from V and 2 bases from J; bases unmatched to any gene: 7.

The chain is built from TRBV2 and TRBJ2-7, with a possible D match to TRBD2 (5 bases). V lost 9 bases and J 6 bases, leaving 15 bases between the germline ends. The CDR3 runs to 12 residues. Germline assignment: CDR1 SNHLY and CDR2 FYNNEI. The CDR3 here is CASKERQTEQYF. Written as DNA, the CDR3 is TGTGCCAGTAAAGAGCGGCAAACCGAGCAGTACTTC. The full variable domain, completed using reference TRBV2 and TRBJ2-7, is EPEVTQTPSHQVTQMGQEVILRCVPISNHLYFYWYRQILGQKVEFLVSFYNNEISEKSEIFDDQFSVERPDGSNFTLKIRSTKLEDSAMYFCASKERQTEQYFGPGTRLTVT.